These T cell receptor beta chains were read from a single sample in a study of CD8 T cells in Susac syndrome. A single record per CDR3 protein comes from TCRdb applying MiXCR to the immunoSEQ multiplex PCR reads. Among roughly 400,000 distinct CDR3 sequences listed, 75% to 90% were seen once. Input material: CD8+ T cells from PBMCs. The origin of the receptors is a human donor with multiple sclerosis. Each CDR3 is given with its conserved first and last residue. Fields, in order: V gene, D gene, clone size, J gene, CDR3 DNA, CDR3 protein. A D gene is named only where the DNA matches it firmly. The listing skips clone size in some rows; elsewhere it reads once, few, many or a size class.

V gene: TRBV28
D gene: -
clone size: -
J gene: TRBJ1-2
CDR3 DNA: TGTGCCAGCAGTTTATGGCCCAGGGGACCGTACCTTGGCTACACCTTC
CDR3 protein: CASSLWPRGPYLGYTF

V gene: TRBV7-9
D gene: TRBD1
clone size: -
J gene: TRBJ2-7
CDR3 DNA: TGTGCCAGCAGCCCCCCGGACAGGGGGAGTTACGAGCAGTACTTC
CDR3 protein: CASSPPDRGSYEQYF

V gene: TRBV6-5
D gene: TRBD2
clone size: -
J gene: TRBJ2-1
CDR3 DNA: TGTGCCAGCAGTTCCCTCGCGGGAGTCAGGAATGAGCAGTTCTTC
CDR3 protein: CASSSLAGVRNEQFF

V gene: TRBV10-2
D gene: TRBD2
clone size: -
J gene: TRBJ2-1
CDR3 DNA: TGCGCCAGCAGTGAGACCGGGGAGACTAGCGGTTACAATGAGCAGTTCTTC
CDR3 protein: CASSETGETSGYNEQFF

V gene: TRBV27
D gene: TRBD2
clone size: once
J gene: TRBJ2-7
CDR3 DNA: TGTGCCAGCAGTTTATGGTCCAGCGGGAACTACGAGCAGTACTTC
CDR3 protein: CASSLWSSGNYEQYF

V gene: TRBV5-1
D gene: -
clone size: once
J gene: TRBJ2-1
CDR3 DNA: TGCGCCAGCAGCTTAGAAGGGACGGGCTCCTACAATGAGCAGTTCTTC
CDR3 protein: CASSLEGTGSYNEQFF

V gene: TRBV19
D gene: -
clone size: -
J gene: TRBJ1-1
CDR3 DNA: TGTGCCAGTAGTCCTCCGACAGCCGACTTTGAAGCTTTCTTT
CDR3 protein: CASSPPTADFEAFF

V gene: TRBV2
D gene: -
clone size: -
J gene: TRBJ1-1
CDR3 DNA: TGTGCCAGCGGTGAAGCGGCAGGGCTGAACACTGAAGCTTTCTTT
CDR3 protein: CASGEAAGLNTEAFF

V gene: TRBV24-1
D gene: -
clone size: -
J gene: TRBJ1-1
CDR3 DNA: TGTGCCACCAGTGATGGAAATGAAACTTTCTTT
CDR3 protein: CATSDGNETFF

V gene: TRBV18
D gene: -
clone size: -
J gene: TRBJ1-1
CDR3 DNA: TGTGCCAGCTCATCCGTTCTGGAAGAAGCTTTCTTT
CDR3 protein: CASSSVLEEAFF

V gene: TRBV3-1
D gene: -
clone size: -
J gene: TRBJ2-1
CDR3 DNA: TGTGCCAGCAGCCAACGAGGTGAGGGGACCATCTACAATGAGCAGTTCTTC
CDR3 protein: CASSQRGEGTIYNEQFF

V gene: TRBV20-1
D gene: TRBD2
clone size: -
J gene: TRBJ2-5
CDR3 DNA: TGCAGTGCTAGAGATTATCGGGCGGGAGCTACGCAAGAGACCCAGTACTTC
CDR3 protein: CSARDYRAGATQETQYF

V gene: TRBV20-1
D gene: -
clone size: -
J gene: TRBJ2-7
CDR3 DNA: TGCAGTGCTCCCGGGACTTACGAGCAGTACTTC
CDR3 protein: CSAPGTYEQYF

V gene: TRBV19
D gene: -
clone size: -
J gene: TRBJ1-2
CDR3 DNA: TGTGCCAGTAGTATAGATTACGGCGAAACCGGCTATGGCTACACCTTC
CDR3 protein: CASSIDYGETGYGYTF

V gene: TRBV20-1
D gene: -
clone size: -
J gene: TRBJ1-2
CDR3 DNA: TGCAGTGCTAGAGTCTACCAGGGCTGGAGGGATGGCTACACCTTC
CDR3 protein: CSARVYQGWRDGYTF

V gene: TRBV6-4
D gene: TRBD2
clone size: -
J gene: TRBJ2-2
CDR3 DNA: TGTGCCAGCAGTGACTCGGTAGCGGGAGGAACCGGGGAGCTGTTTTTT
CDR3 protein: CASSDSVAGGTGELFF

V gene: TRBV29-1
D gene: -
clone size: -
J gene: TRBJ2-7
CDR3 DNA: TGCAGCGTTGAAGAATTAGACACCCGAGGGGAGCAGTACTTC
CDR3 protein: CSVEELDTRGEQYF

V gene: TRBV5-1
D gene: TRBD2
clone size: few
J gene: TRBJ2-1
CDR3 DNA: TGCGCCAGCCAGTGGACTAGCGGACCAAGCTCCTACAATGAGCAGTTCTTC
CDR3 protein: CASQWTSGPSSYNEQFF

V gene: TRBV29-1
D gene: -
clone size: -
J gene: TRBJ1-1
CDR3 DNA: TGCAGCGTTGAACTCACTGAAGCTTTCTTT
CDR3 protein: CSVELTEAFF

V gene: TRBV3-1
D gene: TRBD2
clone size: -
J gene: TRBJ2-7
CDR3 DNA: TGTGCCAGCAGCCAAGATGTGGGACTAGCGATACACGAGCAGTACTTC
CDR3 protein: CASSQDVGLAIHEQYF

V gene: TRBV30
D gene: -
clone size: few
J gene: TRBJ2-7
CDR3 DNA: TGTGCCTGGAGTGAGGGCTACGAGCAGTACTTC
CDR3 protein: CAWSEGYEQYF

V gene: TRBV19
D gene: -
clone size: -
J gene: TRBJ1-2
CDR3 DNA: TGTGCCAGTAGTATCCTGGAGGGGATGAACTATGGCTACACCTTC
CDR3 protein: CASSILEGMNYGYTF

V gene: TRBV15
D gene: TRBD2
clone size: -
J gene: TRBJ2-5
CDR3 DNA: TGTGCCACCAGCGTTGGGTCTAGCGGGGACCAAGAGACCCAGTACTTC
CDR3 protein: CATSVGSSGDQETQYF

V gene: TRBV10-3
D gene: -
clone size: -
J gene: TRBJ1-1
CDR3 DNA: TGTGCCATCAGTGAAGGAGGGGCGCTTACCATGAACACTGAAGCTTTCTTT
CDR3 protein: CAISEGGALTMNTEAFF

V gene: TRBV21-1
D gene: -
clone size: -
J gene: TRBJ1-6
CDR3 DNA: TGTGCCAGCAGCAAAGGACAGGGAAATAATTCACCCCTCCACTTT
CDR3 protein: CASSKGQGNNSPLHF

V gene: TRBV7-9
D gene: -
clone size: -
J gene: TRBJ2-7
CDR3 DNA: TGTGCCAGCAGCATGTCCACGGGTCCGGGCGAGCAGTACTTC
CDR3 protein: CASSMSTGPGEQYF

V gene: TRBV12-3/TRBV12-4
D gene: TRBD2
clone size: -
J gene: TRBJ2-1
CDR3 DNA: TGTGCCAGCAGTTTGGGACTAGCTCGTGACGATGAGCAGTTCTTC
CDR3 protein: CASSLGLARDDEQFF

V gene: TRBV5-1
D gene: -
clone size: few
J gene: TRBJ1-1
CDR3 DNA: TGCGCCAGCAGCTTGGTACAGGGACCAAACACTGAAGCTTTCTTT
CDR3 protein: CASSLVQGPNTEAFF

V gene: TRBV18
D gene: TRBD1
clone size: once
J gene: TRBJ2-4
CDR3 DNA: TGTGCCAGCTCACCAAGACAGGGGGCCGAAGACATTCGGTACTTC
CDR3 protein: CASSPRQGAEDIRYF

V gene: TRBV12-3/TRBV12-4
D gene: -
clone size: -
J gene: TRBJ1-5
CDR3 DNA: TGTGCCAGCAGCCCAGCTTATCCCCTGGGGGAGCCCCAGCATTTT
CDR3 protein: CASSPAYPLGEPQHF

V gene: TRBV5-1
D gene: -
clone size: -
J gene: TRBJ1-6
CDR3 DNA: TGCGCCAGCAGCTACAACGGGTTTCCCAATAATTCACCCCTCCACTTT
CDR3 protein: CASSYNGFPNNSPLHF

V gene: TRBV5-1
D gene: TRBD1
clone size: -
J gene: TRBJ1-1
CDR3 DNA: TGCGCCAGCAGGTACAGGGGGGCCACTGAAGCTTTCTTT
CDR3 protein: CASRYRGATEAFF

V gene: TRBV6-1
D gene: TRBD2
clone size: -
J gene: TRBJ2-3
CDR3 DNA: TGTGCCAGCAGTGGGGTAGCGGGAATAGATACGCAGTATTTT
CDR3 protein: CASSGVAGIDTQYF

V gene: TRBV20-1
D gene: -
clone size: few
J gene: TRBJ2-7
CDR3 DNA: TGCAGTGCTCTCCAGGTGGCTGAATCCTTGGCCTACGAGCAGTACTTC
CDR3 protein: CSALQVAESLAYEQYF

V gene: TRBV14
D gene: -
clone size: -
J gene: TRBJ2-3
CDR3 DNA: TGTGCCAGCAGCCAAGAGGAGGGTCGTCAGAGGGATACGCAGTATTTT
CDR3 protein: CASSQEEGRQRDTQYF

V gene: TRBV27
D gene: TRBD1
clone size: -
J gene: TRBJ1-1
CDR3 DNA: TGTGCCAGCACCCTGACAGGGGGCGTCACTGAAGCTTTCTTT
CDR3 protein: CASTLTGGVTEAFF

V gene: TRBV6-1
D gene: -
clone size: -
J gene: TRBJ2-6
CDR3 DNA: TGTGCCAGCAGTGAAGCAGGATGGAGCTCTGGGGCCAACGTCCTGACTTTC
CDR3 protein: CASSEAGWSSGANVLTF

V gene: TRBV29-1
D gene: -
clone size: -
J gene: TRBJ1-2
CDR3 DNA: TGCAGCGTTGACGCGGATGGCTACACCTTC
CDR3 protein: CSVDADGYTF

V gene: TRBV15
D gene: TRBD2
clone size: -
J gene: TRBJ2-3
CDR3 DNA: TGTGCCACCAGCAGACTAGCGGGAGGATCAACAGATACGCAGTATTTT
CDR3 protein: CATSRLAGGSTDTQYF

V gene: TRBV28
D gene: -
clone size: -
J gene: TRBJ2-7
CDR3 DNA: TGTGCCAGCAGTTTAAGGACACGACATACCTACGAGCAGTACTTC
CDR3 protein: CASSLRTRHTYEQYF

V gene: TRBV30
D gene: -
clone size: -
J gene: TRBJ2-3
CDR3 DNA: TGTGCCTGGAGTGAGATCCCAGATACGCAGTATTTT
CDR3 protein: CAWSEIPDTQYF

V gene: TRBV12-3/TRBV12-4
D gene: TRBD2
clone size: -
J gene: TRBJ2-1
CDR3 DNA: TGTGCCAGCAGCTTCTCGGGACTAGCTGCAAACAATGAGCAGTTCTTC
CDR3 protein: CASSFSGLAANNEQFF

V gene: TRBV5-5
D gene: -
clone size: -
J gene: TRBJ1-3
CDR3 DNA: TGTGCCAGCAGCGGCCACCCGTCGACCATATATTTT
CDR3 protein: CASSGHPSTIYF

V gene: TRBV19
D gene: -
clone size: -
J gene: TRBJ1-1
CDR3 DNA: TGTGCCAGTATCAGTGGAGGGACTGAAGCTTTCTTT
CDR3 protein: CASISGGTEAFF